This entry lists 3 T cell receptor beta chains sequenced from one sample in a study of graft-versus-host responses after intestinal transplantation. Data came from immunoSEQ multiplex PCR; TCRdb stores just in-frame clones and leaves some out. The data show roughly 130,000 clones, 80% to 95% seen once. Antigen specificity for these receptors is unknown. The material was unstimulated CD4+ T cells sorted from spleen or lymph node cells, obtained before intestinal transplant. The receptors shown here come from a human donor who received an intestinal transplant.

The chain recombines TRBV7-3 with TRBJ1-1; D perhaps matches TRBD1 (5 bases). Trimming stripped 2 bases from V and 3 bases from J, with 10 bases between. The CDR3 extends over 14 amino acids. CDR1 and CDR2 (germline): SGHTA, FQGTGA. The CDR3 sequence is CASSLGDGYTEAFF. CDR3 nucleotide sequence: TGTGCCAGCAGCTTAGGGGACGGGTACACTGAAGCTTTCTTT.

The rearrangement links TRBV7-9 to TRBJ2-7, with TRBD1 matching over 8 bases. The V segment lost 0 bases and the J segment 6 bases; nucleotides outside the gene matches: 7. CDR3 length equals 15 residues. CDR1 and CDR2 from the germline V gene are SEHNR and FQNEAQ (reference sequence). This CDR3 is CASSLAWQGAAEQYF. CDR3 bases: TGTGCCAGCAGCTTAGCGTGGCAGGGGGCAGCCGAGCAGTACTTC.

Note on this clone: Other nucleotide sequences in the sample specify the same CDR3. V gene TRBV7-2 combines with J gene TRBJ1-1; D remains ambiguous. Germline values: CDR1 SGHTA, CDR2 FQGNSA. The CDR3 length is 14 residues. V lost 5 bases and J lost 1, with 11 bases in between. In DNA form, the CDR3 reads TGTGCCAGCAGCCTAGGGCAGACGAACACTGAAGCTTTCTTT. Translating gives CASSLGQTNTEAFF.